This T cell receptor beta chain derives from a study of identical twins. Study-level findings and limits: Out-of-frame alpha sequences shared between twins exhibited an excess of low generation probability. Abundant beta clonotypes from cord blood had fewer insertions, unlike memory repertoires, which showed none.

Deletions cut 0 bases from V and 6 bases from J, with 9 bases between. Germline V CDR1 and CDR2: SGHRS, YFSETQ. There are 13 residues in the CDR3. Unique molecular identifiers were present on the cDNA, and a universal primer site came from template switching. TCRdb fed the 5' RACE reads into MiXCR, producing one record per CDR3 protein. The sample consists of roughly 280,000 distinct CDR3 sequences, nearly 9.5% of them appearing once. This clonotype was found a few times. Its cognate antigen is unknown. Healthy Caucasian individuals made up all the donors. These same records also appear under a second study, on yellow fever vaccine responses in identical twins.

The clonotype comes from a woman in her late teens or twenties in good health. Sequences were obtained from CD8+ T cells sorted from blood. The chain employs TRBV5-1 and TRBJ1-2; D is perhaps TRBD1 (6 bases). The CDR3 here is CASSLAGEDGYTF. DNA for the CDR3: TGCGCCAGCAGCTTGGCAGGGGAAGATGGCTACACCTTC.